The 32 T cell receptor beta chains in this list originate from one sample, sequenced in a study of T-cell reconstitution after alpha-beta-depleted transplantation in children. Unique molecular identifiers featured in how the TCRbeta library was prepared. From the PCR reads, TCRdb called clonotypes with MiXCR, one entry per CDR3 protein. The repertoire has approximately 83,000 distinct CDR3 sequences, approximately 8.4% of them found once; the top ten carry approximately 6.6%. Sample: PBMCs from the stem cell graft donor, taken from the stem cell graft. These receptor sequences come from a human donor who donated a stem cell graft to a child with congenital amegakaryocytic thrombocytopenia.

This clonotype was observed many times. The CDR3 loop reads CASSASGSSGRKQFF. In DNA, the CDR3 is TGCGCCAGCAGCGCCTCAGGGTCGTCTGGACGAAAGCAGTTCTTC. The gene calls are TRBV5-1 and TRBJ2-1; D is possibly TRBD1 (5 bases). Trimming cost V 4 bases and J 11 bases, with 22 bases left between them. The CDR3 has 15 residues. Germline values: CDR1 SGHRS, CDR2 YFSETQ.

In its sample, this clonotype ranks as medium-sized. The gene calls are TRBV20-1 and TRBJ2-3, with D possibly being TRBD2 (6 bases). V was clipped by 3 bases and J by 1 base, with 14 bases between them. Germline-derived CDR1 and CDR2 are DFQATT and SNEGSKA (reference sequence). CDR3 length: 15 residues. DNA for the CDR3: TGCAGTGCTAGGATTAGCGGTTCGGGCACAGATACGCAGTATTTT. It translates to CSARISGSGTDTQYF.

This clonotype was observed many times. The chain employs TRBV7-9 and TRBJ1-2, with TRBD1 matching 8 bases. Germline-derived CDR1 and CDR2 are SEHNR and FQNEAQ (reference sequence). CDR3 length equals 15 residues. V trimming: 4 bases; J trimming: 8 bases; junction bases outside the gene matches: 12. CDR3 protein: CASSSRADRVDGYTF. In nucleotides, the CDR3 is TGTGCCAGCAGCTCACGAGCGGACAGGGTGGACGGCTACACCTTC. Full variable domain (rest looked up from reference TRBV7-9 and TRBJ1-2): DTGVSQNPRHKITKRGQNVTFRCDPISEHNRLYWYRQTLGQGPEFLTYFQNEAQLEKSRLLSDRFSAERPKGSFSTLEIQRTEQGDSAMYLCASSSRADRVDGYTFGSGTRLTVV.

This clonotype has a count of ten or more. The rearrangement links TRBV6-2 or TRBV6-3 to TRBJ2-3, with D unresolved. V gave up 6 bases and J gave up 7 bases, with 5 bases separating them. The CDR3 is made up of 10 amino acids. Germline assignment: CDR1 MNHEY and CDR2 SVGEGT. CDR3 protein: CASSDNTQYF. The CDR3 DNA is TGTGCCAGCAGCGATAATACGCAGTATTTT.

Ten or more counts support this clonotype. A clone one base away is much larger, so this may be a read error. This chain joins TRBV29-1 and TRBJ2-3; no definite D call. The CDR3 contains 11 residues. The germline CDR1 and CDR2 sequences are SQVTM and ANQGSEA. V lost 3 bases and J 12 bases, leaving 13 bases between the germline ends. The CDR3 nucleotides read TGCAGCGTTGAGGCCTTTCCTCGCCAGTATTTT. Its translation is CSVEAFPRQYF.

The chain links TRBV3-1 to TRBJ1-1; D may be TRBD1 (5 bases). This CDR3 spans 13 amino acids. Germline V CDR1 and CDR2: LGHDT, YNNKEL (reference sequence). Trimming pared 1 base from V and 5 bases from J, leaving 8 bases between. The CDR3 protein is CASSQGRGTEAFF. In DNA form, the CDR3 reads TGTGCCAGCAGCCAAGGCCGGGGGACTGAAGCTTTCTTT.

This clonotype was detected only a few times. The gene calls are TRBV19 and TRBJ2-2; the D gene is possibly TRBD1 (5 bases). Deletions cut 6 bases from V and 5 bases from J, with 16 bases between. The CDR3 runs 15 residues. Germline CDR1 LNHDA, CDR2 SQIVND (reference sequence). The CDR3 loop reads CASRTTRDSTGELFF. The CDR3 DNA follows: TGTGCCAGTAGAACTACCAGGGATTCGACCGGGGAGCTGTTTTTT. Together with reference TRBV19 and TRBJ2-2, the CDR3 gives the full variable domain: DGGITQSPKYLFRKEGQNVTLSCEQNLNHDAMYWYRQDPGQGLRLIYYSQIVNDFQKGDIAEGYSVSREKKESFPLTVTSAQKNPTAFYLCASRTTRDSTGELFFGEGSRLTVL.

This clonotype was detected ten times or more. The CDR3 ends on some other residue instead of the conserved phenylalanine or tryptophan, so this is likely a read error. No DNA is shown, since the ends of the CDR3 on it are uncertain; the CDR3 is the one TCRdb lists. This sequence joins TRBV15 and TRBJ1-1; TRBD1 was called by the table and not checked on the DNA. The CDR3 length is 12 residues, termini included. Per germline, CDR1 LNHNV and CDR2 YYDKDF (reference sequence). The CDR3 protein is CATSRDRDDPVV.

With respect to this clonotype: One base away lies a much larger clone, so this may be a sequencing read error. The rearrangement joins TRBV10-2 to TRBJ1-5; TRBD1 aligns across 7 bases. Germline assignment: CDR1 WSHSY and CDR2 SAAADI. This CDR3 contains 15 residues. The CDR3 loop reads CASSESGQGEQPQDF. The CDR3 nucleotides are TGCGCCAGCAGTGAGTCGGGGCAGGGGGAGCAGCCCCAGGATTTT.

This clonotype has a count of ten or more. V and J are TRBV12-3 or TRBV12-4 and TRBJ1-6; the match to TRBD1 covers 11 bases. This CDR3 has 15 residues. Unmatched junction bases numbered 7, after V lost 6 bases and J lost 9 bases. The CDR3 region is CASSATGTGGSPLHF. The CDR3 nucleotides read TGTGCCAGCAGCGCAACCGGGACAGGGGGTTCACCCCTCCACTTT.

This clonotype has a count of ten or more. The rearrangement uses TRBV12-3 or TRBV12-4 and TRBJ1-5; no firm D call. This CDR3 contains 12 residues. With 6 bases removed from V and 9 bases from J, the gap between germline ends came to 12 bases. CDR3 coding DNA: TGTGCCAGCAGCCCGTCTACTGGGCCCCAGCATTTT. This encodes CASSPSTGPQHF.

A remark on this clonotype: A much bigger clone sits one base away, suggesting this may be a read error. The chain recombines TRBV20-1 with TRBJ2-2; D is undetermined. The germline V and J ends were trimmed by 0 bases and 2 bases, with 13 bases remaining between them. In germline, CDR1 is DFQATT, CDR2 SNEGSKA (reference sequence). The CDR3 length is 16 residues. This chain's CDR3 is CSARDAWQRNTGELFF. DNA of the CDR3: TGCAGTGCTAGAGATGCTTGGCAACGAAACACCGGGGAGCTGTTTTTT.

This clonotype was seen repeatedly, ten times or more. V and J are TRBV5-1 and TRBJ2-1, with no clear D. The V end was cut by 0 bases, the J end by 4 bases, with 8 bases between. Germline V gene sequence: CDR1 SGHRS, CDR2 YFSETQ. The CDR3 runs to 14 residues. CDR3 in amino acids: CASSLDLGYNEQFF. The CDR3 nucleotides read TGCGCCAGCAGCTTGGATCTGGGTTACAATGAGCAGTTCTTC.

This clonotype showed up many times. V and J are TRBV7-9 and TRBJ2-1; 11 bases map to TRBD2. V lost 5 bases, J lost 6 bases, and 6 bases stayed unmatched. CDR3 length equals 15 residues. Germline loops: CDR1 SEHNR, CDR2 FQNEAQ (reference sequence). The CDR3 region is CASSPLAGAPNEQFF. CDR3 coding DNA: TGTGCCAGCAGCCCACTAGCGGGGGCGCCCAATGAGCAGTTCTTC.

A word on this clonotype: Since a much larger clone is just one base distant, this may be a read error. The chain links TRBV7-2 to TRBJ2-7; D is possibly TRBD2 (6 bases). CDR1 and CDR2 (germline): SGHTA, FQGNSA. The CDR3 contains 14 residues. This CDR3 reads CATSPWRGPYEQYF. The CDR3 DNA is TGTGCCACCAGCCCTTGGAGGGGTCCCTACGAGCAGTACTTC.

In its sample, this clonotype was seen a few times. The chain employs TRBV19 and TRBJ1-5; D gene uncertain. The CDR3 consists of 14 residues. V shed 3 bases and J shed 0 bases, with 6 bases lying between them. The germline V gene encodes CDR1 LNHDA and CDR2 SQIVND (reference sequence). CDR3: CASSIPISNQPQHF. CDR3 bases: TGTGCCAGTAGTATTCCGATTAGCAATCAGCCCCAGCATTTT.

Ten or more counts support this clonotype. The J gene is TRBJ2-2, the V gene TRBV6-5; unclear D gene. The germline V and J ends were trimmed by 0 bases and 6 bases, with 5 bases remaining between them. The CDR3 extends over 13 amino acids. Germline assignment: CDR1 MNHEY and CDR2 SVGAGI. This CDR3 reads CASSYSVAGELFF. The CDR3 DNA reads TGTGCCAGCAGTTACTCGGTGGCCGGGGAGCTGTTTTTT.

This clonotype was counted at least ten times. The chain uses TRBV20-1 and TRBJ2-1; 11 bases map to TRBD2. Germline V gene data show CDR1 as DFQATT and CDR2 as SNEGSKA (reference sequence). The CDR3 extends over 15 amino acids. After removal of 6 bases from V and 3 bases from J, the junction contained 7 bases not matched to a gene. Here the CDR3 DNA reads TGCAGTGCCGGTCCCCTAGCGGGGGGCTACAATGAGCAGTTCTTC. Translated: CSAGPLAGGYNEQFF.

This clonotype came up many times. The chain joins TRBV5-1 to TRBJ2-5; 12 nucleotides agree with TRBD2. Germline-derived CDR1 and CDR2 are SGHRS and YFSETQ. This CDR3 has 15 residues. After removal of 4 bases from V and 5 bases from J, the junction contained 6 bases not matched to a gene. CDR3 sequence (DNA): TGCGCCAGCAGCGGACTAGCGGGGATATCGGAGACCCAGTACTTC. The encoded protein is CASSGLAGISETQYF.

This clonotype was detected many times. V usage is TRBV12-3 or TRBV12-4 and J usage is TRBJ1-5; D is ambiguous. The V gene lost 6 bases and the J gene lost 3 bases, with 15 bases spanning the gap. The CDR3 has 15 residues. The CDR3 is CASSFGGGSNQPQHF. CDR3 sequence (DNA): TGTGCCAGCAGCTTTGGAGGAGGGTCCAATCAGCCCCAGCATTTT.

In this sample, this clonotype turned up many times. The V and J genes are TRBV20-1 and TRBJ2-5; possible D gene TRBD1, 5 bases. The CDR3 is 14 residues long. The V and J ends lost 1 base and 0 bases respectively, with 9 bases between them. CDR1 is DFQATT and CDR2 is SNEGSKA in the germline V gene (reference sequence). As DNA, the CDR3 is TGCAGTGCTAGAGGACAGACTTACCAAGAGACCCAGTACTTC. This codes for CSARGQTYQETQYF.

This clonotype came up many times. This sequence joins TRBV7-6 and TRBJ2-5; 7 nucleotides line up with TRBD1. V lost 3 bases, J lost 3 bases, and 7 bases stayed unmatched. Germline values: CDR1 SGHVS, CDR2 FNYEAQ. The CDR3 covers 15 residues. The CDR3 nucleotides read TGTGCCAGCAGCTTGAGGGACAGTGTTGAAGAGACCCAGTACTTC. Its translation: CASSLRDSVEETQYF.

This clonotype appeared many times. CDR3 bases: TGCAGTGTGACGCCAGCAGGGGCGCCGGGCAATCAGCCCCAGCATTTT. This sequence encodes CSVTPAGAPGNQPQHF. The genes are TRBV20-1 and TRBJ1-5, with D maybe TRBD1 (6 bases). CDR1 is DFQATT, CDR2 SNEGSKA, per germline (reference sequence). Trimming took off 7 bases at V and 2 bases at J, with 21 bases between the two ends. CDR3 length: 16 residues.

This clonotype occurred many times. The chain is built from TRBV3-1 and TRBJ2-3; D ambiguous. Germline-derived CDR1 and CDR2 are LGHDT and YNNKEL (reference sequence). This CDR3 is built from 13 residues. The V and J ends lost 5 bases and 3 bases respectively, with 9 bases between them. Here the CDR3 reads CASSSRVTDTQYF. For the CDR3, the DNA is TGTGCCAGCAGCTCCCGGGTAACAGATACGCAGTATTTT.

The rearrangement joins TRBV3-1 to TRBJ2-3; no reliable D call. CDR3 length equals 15 residues. Trimming cost V 1 base and J 0 bases, with 8 bases left between them. Germline-derived CDR1 and CDR2 are LGHDT and YNNKEL (reference sequence). The CDR3 region is CASSQGYLSTDTQYF. The CDR3 region has the DNA TGTGCCAGCAGCCAAGGTTACCTTAGCACAGATACGCAGTATTTT.

This clonotype was counted ten times or more. This sequence joins TRBV12-3 or TRBV12-4 and TRBJ1-2; 10 positions agree with TRBD1. V was clipped by 4 bases and J by 3 bases; unmatched bases: 8. This CDR3 spans 16 amino acids. Here the CDR3 reads CASSSQGGQGHYGYTF. The CDR3 region has the DNA TGTGCCAGCAGTTCTCAAGGGGGACAGGGGCACTATGGCTACACCTTC.

This clonotype was recorded a few times. The V and J genes are TRBV3-1 and TRBJ2-1; TRBD2 matches 7 bases. Trimming cost V 11 bases and J 0 bases; bases outside gene matches: 19. CDR1 and CDR2 (germline): LGHDT, YNNKEL (reference sequence). The CDR3 loop spans 18 amino acids. For the CDR3, the DNA is TGTGCCTCCTGCCAAGATCAGGCTAGCGGAGACTCCTACAATGAGCAGTTCTTC. Its protein is CASCQDQASGDSYNEQFF.

This clonotype was seen repeatedly, ten times or more. The chain links TRBV20-1 to TRBJ2-7; 8 bases are a match to TRBD1. This CDR3 is 14 amino acids long. The junction had 9 bases not matched to a gene; V was cut back by 5 bases and J by 3 bases. The V gene's germline CDR1 is DFQATT and CDR2 SNEGSKA (reference sequence). CDR3 amino acids: CSAPGQGWGYEQYF. In DNA, the CDR3 is TGCAGTGCTCCTGGACAGGGTTGGGGCTACGAGCAGTACTTC.

This clonotype was found many times. The chain employs TRBV20-1 and TRBJ2-7; TRBD1 matches 7 bases. The V segment lost 6 bases and the J segment 3 bases; nucleotides outside the gene matches: 11. CDR3 length equals 14 residues. Germline lookup yields CDR1 DFQATT and CDR2 SNEGSKA (reference sequence). CDR3 sequence reads: CSAFKGGSHYEQYF. The CDR3 nucleotides read TGCAGTGCGTTCAAAGGGGGCTCCCACTACGAGCAGTACTTC.

Ten or more counts support this clonotype. The chain couples TRBV20-1 to TRBJ1-1; no reliable D call. The length of the CDR3 is 13 residues. CDR1 and CDR2 (germline): DFQATT, SNEGSKA (reference sequence). Trimming took off 3 bases at V and 6 bases at J, with 14 bases between the two ends. The CDR3 region has the DNA TGCAGTGCTAGCGTCTCCGTGGGAGCTGAAGCTTTCTTT. Encoded protein: CSASVSVGAEAFF.

Ten or more counts support this clonotype. The chain carries TRBV7-2 and TRBJ2-7; no definite D call. This CDR3 has 11 residues. Germline CDR1 reads SGHTA; CDR2 reads FQGNSA. The germline V and J ends were trimmed by 3 bases and 4 bases, with 4 bases remaining between them. The DNA for the CDR3 is TGTGCCAGCAGCTTCTCTTACGAGCAGTACTTC. This codes for CASSFSYEQYF.

This chain links TRBV7-9 with TRBJ2-6; D is undetermined. From germline, CDR1 is SEHNR and CDR2 FQNEAQ (reference sequence). Trimming stripped 5 bases from V and 4 bases from J, with 15 bases between. The CDR3 loop spans 16 amino acids. The CDR3 DNA reads TGTGCCAGCAGCGATCTCCAGGCTTACGGGGCCAACGTCCTGACTTTC. Its translation: CASSDLQAYGANVLTF.